What follows are 30 T cell receptor beta chains derived from one specimen sequenced in a study of T cells in Graves' hyperthyroidism and ophthalmopathy. Amplification yielded TCR beta CDR3 regions, with RNA transcripts as the source. HTBI primers were the set used in a first-round RT-PCR of the TCR CDR3. TCRdb re-called the multiplex PCR reads through MiXCR, storing one row per CDR3 protein. This repertoire shows a few hundred thousand distinct CDR3 sequences, roughly 15% found once; its top ten account for roughly a sixth. Source material: blood. The receptors derive from a woman aged 18-30 years with Graves' ophthalmopathy.

In its sample, this clonotype was seen many times. The J gene is TRBJ2-7, the V gene TRBV3-1; D not resolved. V lost 3 bases and J 0 bases, leaving 21 bases between the germline ends. Germline CDR1 reads LGHDT; CDR2 reads YNNKEL (reference sequence). This CDR3 is built from 18 residues. The CDR3 DNA sequence: TGTGCCAGCAGCCAGCAGTACGCGTCTCCGATGAGCTCCTACGAGCAGTACTTC. It is translated as CASSQQYASPMSSYEQYF.

The chain links TRBV20-1 to TRBJ1-4; D unclear. Trimming removed 1 base from V and 6 bases from J, with 6 bases in between. Germline V gene sequence: CDR1 DFQATT, CDR2 SNEGSKA (reference sequence). The CDR3 is 12 amino acids. Here the CDR3 reads CSARGSYEKLFF. The CDR3 region has the DNA TGCAGTGCTAGAGGGTCCTATGAAAAACTGTTTTTT.

To note about this clonotype: Just one base apart from a much larger clone, this may be a read error. This chain uses TRBV29-1 with TRBJ2-1, with TRBD1 matching over 10 bases. Matching the DNA end better, TRBJ2-7 makes the J call doubtful. Germline-derived CDR1 and CDR2 are SQVTM and ANQGSEA. The CDR3 runs 15 residues. This chain's CDR3 is CSVEDGTGADNEQYF. In DNA form, the CDR3 reads TGCAGCGTTGAAGATGGGACAGGGGCCGACAATGAGCAGTACTTC.

This clonotype has a count of ten or more. J is TRBJ2-5 and V is TRBV20-1, with D perhaps matching TRBD2 (5 bases). CDR1 and CDR2 from the germline V gene are DFQATT and SNEGSKA (reference sequence). The CDR3 consists of 12 residues. CDR3 residues: CTGVGVQETQYF. The DNA for the CDR3 is TGCACCGGGGTTGGGGTCCAAGAGACCCAGTACTTC.

This clonotype was counted at least ten times. This chain links TRBV3-1 with TRBJ1-1; no definite D call. CDR3 length: 11 amino acids. Trimming removed 5 bases at V and 6 bases at J, with 7 bases between. CDR1 and CDR2 (germline): LGHDT, YNNKEL (reference sequence). CDR3 nucleotide sequence: TGTGCCAGCAGCACCCGATCTGAAGCTTTCTTT. Its protein is CASSTRSEAFF.

This clonotype was seen only a few times. V is TRBV9 and J is TRBJ1-1; TRBD1 matches at 7 bases. V trimming: 0 bases; J trimming: 0 bases; junction bases outside the gene matches: 2. Germline CDR1 is SGDLS and CDR2 is YYNGEE. The CDR3 consists of 15 residues. The CDR3 reads CASSVEGALNTEAFF. In DNA, the CDR3 is TGTGCCAGCAGCGTAGAGGGGGCCCTGAACACTGAAGCTTTCTTT.

The chain links TRBV20-1 to TRBJ2-7, with D maybe TRBD1 (5 bases). The V end was cut by 6 bases, the J end by 3 bases, with 15 bases between. There are 13 residues in the CDR3. Germline loops: CDR1 DFQATT, CDR2 SNEGSKA (reference sequence). CDR3: CSAEHGRGYEQYF. CDR3 coding DNA: TGCAGTGCCGAGCATGGTAGGGGCTACGAGCAGTACTTC.

The chain carries TRBV15 and TRBJ1-1; D possibly corresponds to TRBD1 (6 bases). The CDR3 totals 15 residues. CDR1 is LNHNV, CDR2 YYDKDF, per germline (reference sequence). Trimming shortened V by 0 bases and J by 6 bases, and 14 bases separated the two germline ends. The CDR3 DNA reads TGTGCCACCAGCAGAGAGAACAGGGTATACGCTGAAGCTTTCTTT. Translation: CATSRENRVYAEAFF.

This clonotype was seen ten or more times. V is TRBV11-2 and J is TRBJ2-7; unclear D gene. V lost 0 bases and J lost 0, with 9 bases in between. This CDR3 has 15 residues. Per germline, CDR1 SGHAT and CDR2 FQNNGV. CDR3 bases: TGTGCCAGCAGCTTAGATCCGGGCAGCTCCTACGAGCAGTACTTC. Translation gives CASSLDPGSSYEQYF.

This clonotype was counted only a few times. The chain joins TRBV19 to TRBJ2-7; TRBD1 or TRBD2 may be the D gene (6 bases each). Trimming cost V 3 bases and J 0 bases, with 21 bases left between them. This CDR3 has 18 amino acids. CDR1 LNHDA and CDR2 SQIVND come from the germline V gene (reference sequence). The DNA for the CDR3 is TGTGCCAGTAGTATCACACGGACAGAAAGGGGGGACTCCTACGAGCAGTACTTC. This codes for CASSITRTERGDSYEQYF.

This clonotype was observed a few times. The CDR3 bases are TGTGCCAGCAGCTGGACGGGACTAGCGTCCCACGAGCAGTACTTC. It yields the protein CASSWTGLASHEQYF. The chain combines TRBV5-6 with TRBJ2-7; 10 nucleotides align to TRBD2. This CDR3 has 15 amino acids. With V trimmed by 3 bases and J by 5 bases, 8 bases remained unmatched. CDR1 is SGHDT and CDR2 is YYEEEE in the germline V gene.

The table lists this clonotype with many counts. The chain employs TRBV11-2 and TRBJ1-6; D may be TRBD1 (5 bases). V gave up 5 bases and J gave up 9 bases, with 20 bases separating them. This CDR3 has 16 amino acids. Germline values: CDR1 SGHAT, CDR2 FQNNGV. The CDR3: CASSHGRRGGASPLHF. The CDR3 DNA follows: TGTGCCAGCAGCCACGGCCGGCGGGGTGGGGCTTCACCCCTCCACTTT.

This clonotype appeared many times. This chain joins TRBV20-1 and TRBJ1-5; D is undetermined. The germline CDR1 and CDR2 sequences are DFQATT and SNEGSKA (reference sequence). The CDR3 extends over 14 amino acids. Trimming cost V 0 bases and J 4 bases, with 10 bases left between them. Written as DNA, the CDR3 is TGCAGTGCTAGAGAGGAGACCTGGAATCAGCCCCAGCATTTT. Its translation is CSAREETWNQPQHF.

CDR3 protein: CASSWGQGANEQFF. As DNA, the CDR3 is TGTGCCAGCAGCTGGGGGCAGGGGGCGAATGAGCAGTTCTTC. This chain joins TRBV9 and TRBJ2-1; 8 bases agree with TRBD1. CDR3 length: 14 amino acids. The germline CDR1 and CDR2 sequences are SGDLS and YYNGEE. J was trimmed by 7 bases and V by 4 bases; bases with no gene match: 7. The full variable domain, in which reference TRBV9 and TRBJ2-1 provide the parts outside the CDR3, is DSGVTQTPKHLITATGQRVTLRCSPRSGDLSVYWYQQSLDQGLQFLIQYYNGEERAKGNILERFSAQQFPDLHSELNLSSLELGDSALYFCASSWGQGANEQFFGPGTRLTVL.

In this sample, this clonotype turned up many times. The rearrangement links TRBV20-1 to TRBJ1-6; TRBD1 might be the D (5 bases). V gave up 3 bases and J gave up 5 bases, with 8 bases separating them. In germline, CDR1 is DFQATT, CDR2 SNEGSKA (reference sequence). The CDR3 totals 13 residues. CDR3 residues: CSASSRDNSPLHF. The DNA of the CDR3 is TGCAGTGCTAGCTCCAGGGATAATTCACCCCTCCACTTT.

Note on this clonotype: A read error is possible here, since a much larger clone lies one base away. CDR3 nucleotides: TGTGCCAGCACCGTGACCAGTGGAGCGCAGTATTTT. This translates into CASTVTSGAQYF. The J gene is TRBJ2-3, the V gene TRBV2, with D unresolved. Germline V gene lookup returns CDR1 SNHLY and CDR2 FYNNEI. Deletions cut 7 bases from V and 10 bases from J, with 15 bases between. The length of the CDR3 is 12 residues.

This clonotype was counted ten times or more. This chain joins TRBV2 and TRBJ1-4; 7 bases align to TRBD1. Germline V gives CDR1 SNHLY, CDR2 FYNNEI. The CDR3 has 14 amino acids. V shed 6 bases, J shed 6 bases, and the junction held 7 bases outside the gene matches. The chain's CDR3 is CASRGTDDYEKLFF. In DNA, the CDR3 is TGTGCCAGCAGGGGGACAGACGATTATGAAAAACTGTTTTTT.

This clonotype was detected many times. The genes are TRBV7-8 and TRBJ1-2; 8 nucleotides line up with TRBD1. Trimming cost V 1 base and J 7 bases; bases outside gene matches: 11. CDR1 and CDR2 (germline): SGHVS, FQNEAQ. CDR3 length: 16 residues. The CDR3 region has the DNA TGTGCCAGCAGCTTAGGTTGGGTTGGACAGGGTTCTGGCTACACCTTC. Translation gives CASSLGWVGQGSGYTF. The full variable domain, rest sourced from reference TRBV7-8 and TRBJ1-2, is GAGVSQSPRYKVAKRGQDVALRCDPISGHVSLFWYQQALGQGPEFLTYFQNEAQLDKSGLPSDRFFAERPEGSVSTLKIQRTQQEDSAVYLCASSLGWVGQGSGYTFGSGTRLTVV.

This clonotype was detected ten times or more. This chain links TRBV3-1 with TRBJ1-3, with D unresolved. Germline V lookup: CDR1 LGHDT, CDR2 YNNKEL (reference sequence). This CDR3 is 14 amino acids long. V was shortened by 4 bases and J by 0 bases, with 7 bases between the two germline ends. The CDR3 nucleotides are TGTGCCAGCAGCCCGGAGAGCTCTGGAAACACCATATATTTT. Protein product: CASSPESSGNTIYF.

This clonotype was detected ten times or more. The CDR3, as DNA: TGTGCCAGCAGCTTCCACAGGTTTTGGAATGAGCAGTTCTTC. Its translation: CASSFHRFWNEQFF. The chain combines TRBV9 with TRBJ2-1; a weak D match, TRBD1 (5 bases). The germline V and J ends were trimmed by 4 bases and 7 bases, with 15 bases remaining between them. Germline V gives CDR1 SGDLS, CDR2 YYNGEE. The CDR3 contains 14 residues.

The rearrangement uses TRBV18 and TRBJ2-3, with TRBD1 as a possible D gene (5 bases). Between the trimmed V and J ends, which lost 1 base and 6 bases, there was a span of 8 bases. The CDR3 consists of 13 residues. Germline V gene sequence: CDR1 KGHSH, CDR2 LQKENI. CDR3 sequence reads: CASSPQGLDTQYF. For the CDR3, the DNA is TGTGCCAGCTCACCACAGGGGCTTGATACGCAGTATTTT.

The genes are TRBV9 and TRBJ1-3; D unclear. Germline V gives CDR1 SGDLS, CDR2 YYNGEE. The CDR3 consists of 13 residues. V dropped 3 bases and J dropped 6 bases, with 10 bases sitting between them. CDR3 residues: CASSAGLKNTIYF. The CDR3 region has the DNA TGTGCCAGCAGCGCCGGACTTAAAAACACCATATATTTT.

The J gene is TRBJ1-5, the V gene TRBV6-1; D is ambiguous. CDR1 is MNHNS, CDR2 SASEGT, per germline. The germline V and J ends were trimmed by 3 bases and 2 bases, with 14 bases remaining between them. The CDR3 loop spans 16 amino acids. In DNA, the CDR3 is TGTGCCAGCAGTGAGTCGTTATCCGGGGGCAATCAGCCCCAGCATTTT. This gives the protein CASSESLSGGNQPQHF.

This clonotype has at least ten counts. The CDR3 spells CAISGPSGGTDTQYF. DNA for the CDR3: TGTGCCATCAGCGGACCTTCTGGTGGCACAGATACGCAGTATTTT. The V call is TRBV10-3, the J call TRBJ2-3; no firm D call. The germline gives CDR1 ENHRY, CDR2 SYGVKD. There are 15 residues in the CDR3. Trimming cost V 6 bases and J 1 base, with 14 bases left between them.

DNA for the CDR3: TGCGCCAGCAGCTTGTACCGGACCCAGGCAATGGGGGAGCTGTTTTTT. As protein: CASSLYRTQAMGELFF. The chain carries TRBV5-1 and TRBJ2-2; D not resolved. The CDR3 extends over 16 amino acids. From germline, CDR1 is SGHRS and CDR2 YFSETQ. Trimming left V 1 base short and J 8 bases short, with 18 bases between.

The gene calls are TRBV5-6 and TRBJ2-1; TRBD1 matches 8 bases. CDR3 size: 16 residues. The V gene end was trimmed by 6 bases and the J gene end by 4 bases; junction bases not matched to a gene: 12. Looked up from germline, CDR1 is SGHDT and CDR2 is YYEEEE. The CDR3 nucleotides are TGTGCCAGCAACAACATACAGGGGGGACCTTACAATGAGCAGTTCTTC. Translating gives CASNNIQGGPYNEQFF.

This clonotype was seen a few times. The rearrangement links TRBV4-1 to TRBJ2-7; 11 nucleotides agree with TRBD1. Per germline, CDR1 MGHRA and CDR2 YSYEKL. The V and J ends lost 4 bases and 2 bases, in that order; junction bases with no gene match: 7. This CDR3 spans 16 amino acids. CDR3 DNA sequence: TGCGCCAGCAGCCCGGAACCGGGACAGGGGGCCTACGAGCAGTACTTC. Its translation: CASSPEPGQGAYEQYF.

The sample holds many counts of this clonotype. One end of the junction fails to match germline, which may point to a read error. The chain employs TRBV18 and TRBJ2-1; 8 nucleotides agree with TRBD1. Germline V gene data show CDR1 as KGHSH and CDR2 as LQKENI. CDR3 length: 13 residues. Written as DNA, the CDR3 is TGTGCCAGTTCCGACAGGGGCTACAATGGGCAGTTCTTC. It translates to CASSDRGYNGQFF. Variable domain in full (rest from reference TRBV18 and TRBJ2-1): NAGVMQNPRHLVRRRGQEARLRCSPMKGHSHVYWYRQLPEEGLKFMVYLQKENIIDESGMPKERFSAEFPKEGPSILRIQQVVRGDSAAYFCASSDRGYNGQFFGPGTRLTVL.

The chain employs TRBV29-1 and TRBJ2-1, with D possibly being TRBD2 (5 bases). CDR1 and CDR2 from the germline V gene are SQVTM and ANQGSEA. The CDR3 loop spans 14 amino acids. V was cut by 7 bases and J by 0 bases, with 13 bases left in between. The CDR3 sequence: CSAREGFSYNEQFF. CDR3 sequence (DNA): TGCAGCGCCCGGGAAGGGTTCTCCTACAATGAGCAGTTCTTC.

This clonotype was seen only a few times. The chain combines TRBV19 with TRBJ2-3; tentative D call: TRBD2 (6 bases). Germline CDR1 is LNHDA and CDR2 is SQIVND (reference sequence). V was cut by 1 base and J by 2 bases, with 16 bases left in between. The length of the CDR3 is 17 residues. In nucleotides, the CDR3 is TGTGCCAGTAGTATAGGGCCCCCGAGCGGGCCCACAGATACGCAGTATTTT. Its translation: CASSIGPPSGPTDTQYF.